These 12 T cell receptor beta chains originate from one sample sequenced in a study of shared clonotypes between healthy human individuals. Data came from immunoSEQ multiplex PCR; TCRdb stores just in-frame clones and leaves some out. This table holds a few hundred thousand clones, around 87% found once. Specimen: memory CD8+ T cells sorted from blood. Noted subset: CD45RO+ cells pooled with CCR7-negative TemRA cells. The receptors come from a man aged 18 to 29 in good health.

The CDR3: CASSLLGTYEQYF. CDR3 DNA: TGTGCCAGCAGTTTATTGGGTACCTACGAGCAGTACTTC. V is TRBV27 and J is TRBJ2-7; D gene uncertain. Trimming stripped 1 base from V and 2 bases from J, with 6 bases between. The CDR3 extends over 13 amino acids. Germline-derived CDR1 and CDR2 are MNHEY and SMNVEV (reference sequence).

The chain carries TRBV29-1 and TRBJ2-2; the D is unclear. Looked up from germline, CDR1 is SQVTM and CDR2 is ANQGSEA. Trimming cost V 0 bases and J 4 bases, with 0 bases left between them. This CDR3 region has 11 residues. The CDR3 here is CSVEDTGELFF. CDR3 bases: TGCAGCGTTGAAGACACCGGGGAGCTGTTTTTT.

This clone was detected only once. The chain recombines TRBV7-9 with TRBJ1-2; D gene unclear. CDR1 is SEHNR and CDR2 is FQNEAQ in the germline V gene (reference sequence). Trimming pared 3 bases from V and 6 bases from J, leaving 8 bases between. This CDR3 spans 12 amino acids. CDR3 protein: CASSLSGDGYTF. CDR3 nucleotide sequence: TGTGCCAGCAGCTTGTCTGGGGATGGCTACACCTTC.

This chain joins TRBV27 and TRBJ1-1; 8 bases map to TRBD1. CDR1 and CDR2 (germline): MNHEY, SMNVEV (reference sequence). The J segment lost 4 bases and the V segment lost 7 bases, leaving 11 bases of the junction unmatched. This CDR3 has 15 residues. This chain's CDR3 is CASTPGRGLFTEAFF. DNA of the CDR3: TGTGCCAGCACCCCGGGCAGGGGGCTTTTCACTGAAGCTTTCTTT.

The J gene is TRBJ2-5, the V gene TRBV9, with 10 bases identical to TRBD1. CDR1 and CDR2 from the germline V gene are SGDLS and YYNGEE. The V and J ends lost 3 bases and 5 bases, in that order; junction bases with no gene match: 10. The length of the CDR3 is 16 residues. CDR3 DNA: TGTGCCAGCAGCGCTGGGGACAGGGGTTTGGGCGAGACCCAGTACTTC. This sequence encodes CASSAGDRGLGETQYF.

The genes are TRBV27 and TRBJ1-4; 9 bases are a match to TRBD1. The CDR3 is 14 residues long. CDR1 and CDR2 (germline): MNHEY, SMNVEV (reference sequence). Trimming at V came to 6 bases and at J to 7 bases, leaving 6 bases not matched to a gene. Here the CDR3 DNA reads TGTGCCAGCAGGGTACAGGGGGCAGGTGAAAAACTGTTTTTT. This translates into CASRVQGAGEKLFF.

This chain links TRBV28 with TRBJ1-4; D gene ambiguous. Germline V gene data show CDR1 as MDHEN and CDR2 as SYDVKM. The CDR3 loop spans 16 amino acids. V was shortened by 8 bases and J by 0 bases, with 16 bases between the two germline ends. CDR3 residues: CASLLGWGSTNEKLFF. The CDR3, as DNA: TGTGCCAGCCTCCTCGGTTGGGGATCAACTAATGAAAAACTGTTTTTT.

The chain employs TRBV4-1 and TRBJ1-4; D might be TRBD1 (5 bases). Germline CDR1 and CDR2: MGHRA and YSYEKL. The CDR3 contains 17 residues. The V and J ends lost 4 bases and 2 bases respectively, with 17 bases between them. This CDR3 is CASSPPGGGVTNEKLFF. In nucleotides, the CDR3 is TGCGCCAGCAGCCCTCCCGGCGGGGGGGTGACTAATGAAAAACTGTTTTTT.

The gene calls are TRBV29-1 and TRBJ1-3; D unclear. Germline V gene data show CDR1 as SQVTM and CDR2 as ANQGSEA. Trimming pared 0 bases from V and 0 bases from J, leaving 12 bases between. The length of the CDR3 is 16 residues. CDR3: CSVEDEVRYSGNTIYF. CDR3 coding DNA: TGCAGCGTTGAAGACGAGGTCAGGTACTCTGGAAACACCATATATTTT.

CDR3 nucleotide sequence: TGTGCCAGCAGTCACAGGGGGCGCTACGAGCAGTACTTC. It specifies CASSHRGRYEQYF. J is TRBJ2-7 and V is TRBV6-1; 9 bases fit TRBD1. This CDR3 has 13 residues. Germline CDR1 and CDR2: MNHNS and SASEGT. J was trimmed by 3 bases and V by 5 bases; bases with no gene match: 2.

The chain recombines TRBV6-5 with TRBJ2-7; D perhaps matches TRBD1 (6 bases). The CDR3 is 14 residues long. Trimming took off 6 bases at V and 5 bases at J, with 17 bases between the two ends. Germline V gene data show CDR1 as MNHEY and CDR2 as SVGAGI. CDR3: CASSTTTGSHEQYF. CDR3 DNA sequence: TGTGCCAGCAGCACTACTACAGGGAGCCACGAGCAGTACTTC.

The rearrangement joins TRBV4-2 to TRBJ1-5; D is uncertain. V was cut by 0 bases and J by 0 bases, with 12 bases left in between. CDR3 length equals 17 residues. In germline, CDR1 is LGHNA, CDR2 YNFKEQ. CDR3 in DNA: TGTGCCAGCAGCCAAGAAGGTGCCACGGGTAGCAATCAGCCCCAGCATTTT. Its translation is CASSQEGATGSNQPQHF.